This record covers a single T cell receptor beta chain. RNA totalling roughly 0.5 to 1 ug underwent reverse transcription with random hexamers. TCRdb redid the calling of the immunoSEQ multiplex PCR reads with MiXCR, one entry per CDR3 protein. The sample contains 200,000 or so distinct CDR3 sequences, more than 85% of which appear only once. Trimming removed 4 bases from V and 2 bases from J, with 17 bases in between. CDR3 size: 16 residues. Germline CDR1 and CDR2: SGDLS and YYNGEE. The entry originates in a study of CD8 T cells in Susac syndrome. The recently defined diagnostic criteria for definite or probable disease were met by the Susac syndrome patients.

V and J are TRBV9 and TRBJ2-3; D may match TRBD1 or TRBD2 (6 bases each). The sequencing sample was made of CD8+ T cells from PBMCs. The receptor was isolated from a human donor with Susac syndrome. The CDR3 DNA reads TGTGCCAGCAGCATCGGACAGCGGGCATACACAGATACGCAGTATTTT. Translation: CASSIGQRAYTDTQYF.